The clone carrying this T cell receptor (beta chain) was detected many times. Between the trimmed V and J ends, which lost 7 bases and 7 bases, there was a span of 23 bases. Germline V gives CDR1 PRHDT, CDR2 FYEKMQ (reference sequence). This CDR3 contains 15 residues. A single record per CDR3 protein comes from TCRdb applying MiXCR to the reads. The top ten clones hold more than 15% of a sample with around 15,000 distinct CDR3 sequences, 30% to 40% of them seen once. This clonotype was obtained from a human donor. Sequences were obtained from blood. The chain combines TRBV13 with TRBJ2-7, with D possibly matching TRBD1 (6 bases). Here the CDR3 reads CASTTLEQQGREQYF. The DNA of the CDR3 is TGTGCCAGCACCACCTTAGAACAACAGGGACGTGAGCAGTACTTC.